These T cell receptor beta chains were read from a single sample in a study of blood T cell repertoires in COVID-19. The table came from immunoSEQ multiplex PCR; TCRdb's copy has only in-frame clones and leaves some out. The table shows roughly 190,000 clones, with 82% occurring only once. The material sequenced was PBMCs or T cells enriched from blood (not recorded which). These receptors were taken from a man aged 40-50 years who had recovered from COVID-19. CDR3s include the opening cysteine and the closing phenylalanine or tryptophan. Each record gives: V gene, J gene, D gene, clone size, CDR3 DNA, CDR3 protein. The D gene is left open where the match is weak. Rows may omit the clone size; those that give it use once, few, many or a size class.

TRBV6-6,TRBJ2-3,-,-,TGTGCCAGCAGTCGGTCTAGCGTCGCCCCCACAGATACGCAGTATTTT,CASSRSSVAPTDTQYF
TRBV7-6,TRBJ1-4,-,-,TGTGCCAGCAGCCGACAGGAAGGAAATGAAAAACTGTTTTTT,CASSRQEGNEKLFF
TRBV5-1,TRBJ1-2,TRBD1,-,TGCGCCAGCAGCTTGACAGGGGAGAGTGGCTACACCTTC,CASSLTGESGYTF
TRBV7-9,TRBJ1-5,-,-,TGTGCCAGCAGCCCACAGGGAATCGGCAATCAGCCCCAGCATTTT,CASSPQGIGNQPQHF
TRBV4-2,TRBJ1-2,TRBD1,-,TGTGCCAGCAGCCAAGCCCGGGGCGGGACAGGGACTGTCTATGGCTACACCTTC,CASSQARGGTGTVYGYTF
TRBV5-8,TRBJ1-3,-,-,TGTGCCAGCAGCTTGGGACAAGGAGGAAACACCATATATTTT,CASSLGQGGNTIYF
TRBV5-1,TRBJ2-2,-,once,TGCGCCAGCAGTTTCGGGACTTCGAACACCGGGGAGCTGTTTTTT,CASSFGTSNTGELFF
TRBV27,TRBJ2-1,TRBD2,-,TGTGCCAGCAGTTTTCTAGCGGGAGCGGGCTATGAGCAGTTCTTC,CASSFLAGAGYEQFF
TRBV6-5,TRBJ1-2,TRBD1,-,TGTGCCAGCAGTTCCCAGACAGGGTCGAACTATGGCTACACCTTC,CASSSQTGSNYGYTF
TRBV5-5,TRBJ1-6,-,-,TGTGCCAGCAGCTTGGCCACGGGGTCCTATAATTCACCCCTCCACTTT,CASSLATGSYNSPLHF
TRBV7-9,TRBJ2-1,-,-,TGTGCCAGCAGCTTCGGGAGCCACAATGAGCAGTTCTTC,CASSFGSHNEQFF
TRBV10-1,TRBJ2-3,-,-,TGCGCCAGCAGTGAGTCAAGGGGCTGGGGAGATACGCAGTATTTT,CASSESRGWGDTQYF
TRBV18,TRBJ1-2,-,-,TGTGCCAGCTCACCCGAGAGGGAAAGTGGCTACACCTTC,CASSPERESGYTF
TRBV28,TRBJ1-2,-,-,TGTGCCAGCAGCTCCGGGGTCGACTATGGCTACACCTTC,CASSSGVDYGYTF
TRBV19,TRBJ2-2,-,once,TGTGCCAGTAGTATCCTGGGTGTTAACGAGGGTAACACCGGGGAGCTGTTTTTT,CASSILGVNEGNTGELFF
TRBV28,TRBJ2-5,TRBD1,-,TGTGCCAGCAGTTTCGAGGGACAGGGAGGAGAGACCCAGTACTTC,CASSFEGQGGETQYF
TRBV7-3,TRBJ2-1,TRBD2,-,TGTGCCAGCAGCTTAACTGAGCGGGAGGGCCTTTCGAATGAGCAGTTCTTC,CASSLTEREGLSNEQFF
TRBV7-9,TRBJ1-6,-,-,TGTGCCAGCAGCCAGGAAGGGGGTTCACCCCTCCACTTT,CASSQEGGSPLHF
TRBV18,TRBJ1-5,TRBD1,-,TGTGCCAGCTCCTCCGGGACAGGGGGCAATCAGCCCCAGCATTTT,CASSSGTGGNQPQHF
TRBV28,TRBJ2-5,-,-,TGTGCCAGCAGTGGCCGGGAGTTGGCAGAGACCCAGTACTTC,CASSGRELAETQYF
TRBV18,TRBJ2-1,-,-,TGTGCCAGCTCACCACGTACGGATGAGCAGTTCTTC,CASSPRTDEQFF
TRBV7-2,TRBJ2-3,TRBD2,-,TGTGCCAGCAGCCGGACTAGCAGGGCAGATACGCAGTATTTT,CASSRTSRADTQYF
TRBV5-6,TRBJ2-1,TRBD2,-,TGTGCCAGCAGCCGTGGACTAGCGGCCTACAATGAGCAGTTCTTC,CASSRGLAAYNEQFF
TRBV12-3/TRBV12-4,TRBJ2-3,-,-,TGTGCCAGCAGCAGGCTACGGGGTACGCAGTATTTT,CASSRLRGTQYF
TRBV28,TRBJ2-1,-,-,TGTGCCAGCAGTTCCGCACAGGCAGGCTACAATGAGCAGTTCTTC,CASSSAQAGYNEQFF
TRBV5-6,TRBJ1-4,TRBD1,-,TGTGCCAGCAGCCACCGACAGGGAGGAACTAATGAAAAACTGTTTTTT,CASSHRQGGTNEKLFF
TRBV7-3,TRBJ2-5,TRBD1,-,TGTGCCAGCAGCTTGGGACAGGGCCTCGAGACCCAGTACTTC,CASSLGQGLETQYF
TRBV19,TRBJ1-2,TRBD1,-,TGTGCCAGTACCCAACCCAGCGGGACAGGTATTAGCTACACCTTC,CASTQPSGTGISYTF
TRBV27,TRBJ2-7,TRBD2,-,TGTGCCAGCAGACCTTGGTCGGGAGGTCCCTACGAGCAGTACTTC,CASRPWSGGPYEQYF
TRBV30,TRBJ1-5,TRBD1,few,TGTGCCTGGAGTCGGGACAGGGCAGTAGATCAGCCCCAGCATTTT,CAWSRDRAVDQPQHF
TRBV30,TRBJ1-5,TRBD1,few,TGTGCCTGGAGTGTACGGACGAATACGGGACAGGGGTTTTGGGGCAATCAGCCCCAGCATTTT,CAWSVRTNTGQGFWGNQPQHF
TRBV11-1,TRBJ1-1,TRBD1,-,TGTGCCAGCAGCTTAGGCCAGACAGGGACCACTGAAGCTTTCTTT,CASSLGQTGTTEAFF
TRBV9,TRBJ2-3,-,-,TGTGCCAGCAGCGTCCGCGGAGACGGGACAGATACGCAGTATTTT,CASSVRGDGTDTQYF